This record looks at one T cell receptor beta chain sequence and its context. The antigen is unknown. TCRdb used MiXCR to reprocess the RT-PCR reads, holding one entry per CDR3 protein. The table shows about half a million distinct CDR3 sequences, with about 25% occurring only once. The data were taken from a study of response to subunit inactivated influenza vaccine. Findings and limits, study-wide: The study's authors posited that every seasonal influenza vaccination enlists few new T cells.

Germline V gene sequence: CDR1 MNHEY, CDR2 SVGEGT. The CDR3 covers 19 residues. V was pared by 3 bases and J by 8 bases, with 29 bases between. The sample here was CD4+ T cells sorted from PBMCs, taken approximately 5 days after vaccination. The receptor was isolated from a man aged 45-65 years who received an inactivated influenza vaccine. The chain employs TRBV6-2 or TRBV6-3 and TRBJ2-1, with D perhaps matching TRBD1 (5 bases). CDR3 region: CASSYPDFHTGRTSHEQFF. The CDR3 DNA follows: TGTGCCAGCAGTTATCCAGACTTTCACACAGGACGGACCTCTCATGAGCAGTTCTTC.